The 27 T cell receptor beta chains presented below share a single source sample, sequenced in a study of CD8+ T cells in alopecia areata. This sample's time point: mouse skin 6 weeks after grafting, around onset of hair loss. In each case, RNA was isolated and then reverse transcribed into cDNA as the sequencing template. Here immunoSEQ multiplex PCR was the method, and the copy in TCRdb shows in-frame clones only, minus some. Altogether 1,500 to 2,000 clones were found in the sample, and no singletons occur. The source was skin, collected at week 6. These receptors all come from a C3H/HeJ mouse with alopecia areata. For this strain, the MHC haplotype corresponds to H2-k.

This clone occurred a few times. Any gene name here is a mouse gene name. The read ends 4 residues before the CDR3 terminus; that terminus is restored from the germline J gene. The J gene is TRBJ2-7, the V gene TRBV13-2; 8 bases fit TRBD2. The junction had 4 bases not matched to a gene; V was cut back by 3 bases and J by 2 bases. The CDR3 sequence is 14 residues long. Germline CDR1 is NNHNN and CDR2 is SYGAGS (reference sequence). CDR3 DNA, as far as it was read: TGTGCCAGCGGTGCCCGGACTGGGACCTAT. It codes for CASGARTGTY. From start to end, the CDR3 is CASGARTGTYEQYF.

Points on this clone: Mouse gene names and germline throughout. Incomplete CDR3 DNA: TGTGCTAGCAGACACGACAGGGTCACCGGG. Translation gives CASRHDRVTG. In full, the CDR3 is CASRHDRVTGQLYF. The rearrangement links TRBV29 to TRBJ2-2, with TRBD1 matching 7 bases. The read gets to within 4 residues of the CDR3 end, and the germline J gene fills in the rest. The CDR3 totals 14 residues. Germline V gene lookup returns CDR1 MSHET and CDR2 SYDVDS. V shed 6 bases and J 4 bases; nucleotides not matched to a gene: 5.

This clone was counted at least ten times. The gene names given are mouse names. CDR3 DNA (partial): TGTGCCAGCGGGGGACAGGGGAACACA. Protein sequence: CASGGQGNT. The CDR3 as a whole reads CASGGQGNTEVFF. This chain connects TRBV13-2 to TRBJ1-1, with TRBD1 identical over 9 bases. The read is 4 residues too short to cover the CDR3 end, so that end is filled in from the germline J gene. This CDR3 region has 13 residues. Germline CDR1 and CDR2: NNHNN and SYGAGS (reference sequence). The ends lost 5 bases at V and 1 base at J; junction bases unmatched: 0.

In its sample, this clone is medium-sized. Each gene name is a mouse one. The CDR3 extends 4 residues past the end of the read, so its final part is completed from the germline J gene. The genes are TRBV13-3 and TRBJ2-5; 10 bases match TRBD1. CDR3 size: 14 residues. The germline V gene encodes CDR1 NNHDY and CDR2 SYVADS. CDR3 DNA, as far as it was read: TGTGCCAGCATCCGGGACAGGGGAAGAGAC. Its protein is CASIRDRGRD. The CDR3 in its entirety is CASIRDRGRDTQYF.

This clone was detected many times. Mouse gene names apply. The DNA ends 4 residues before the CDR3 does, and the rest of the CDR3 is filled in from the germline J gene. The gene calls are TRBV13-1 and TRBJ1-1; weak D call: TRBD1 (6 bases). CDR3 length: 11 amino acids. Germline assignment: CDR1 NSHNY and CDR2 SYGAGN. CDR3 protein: CASRGGREVFF. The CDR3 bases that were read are TGTGCCAGCAGGGGGGGGCGA.

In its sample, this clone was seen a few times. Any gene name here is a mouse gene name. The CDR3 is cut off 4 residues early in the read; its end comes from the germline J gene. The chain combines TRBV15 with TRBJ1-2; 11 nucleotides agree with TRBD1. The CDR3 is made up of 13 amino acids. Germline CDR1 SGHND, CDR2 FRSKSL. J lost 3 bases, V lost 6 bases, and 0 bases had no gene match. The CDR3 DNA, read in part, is TGTGCCAGCAGGGACAGGGGGCACTCC. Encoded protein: CASRDRGHS. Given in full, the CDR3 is CASRDRGHSDYTF.

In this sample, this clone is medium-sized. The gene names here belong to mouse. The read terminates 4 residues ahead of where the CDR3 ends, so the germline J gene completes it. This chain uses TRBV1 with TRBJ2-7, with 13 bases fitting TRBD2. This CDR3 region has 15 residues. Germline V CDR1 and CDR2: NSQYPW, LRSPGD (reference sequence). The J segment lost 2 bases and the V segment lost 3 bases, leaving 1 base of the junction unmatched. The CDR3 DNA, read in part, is TGCACCTGCAGTGCGGGACTGGGGGGGACCTAT. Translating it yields CTCSAGLGGTY. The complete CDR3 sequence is CTCSAGLGGTYEQYF.

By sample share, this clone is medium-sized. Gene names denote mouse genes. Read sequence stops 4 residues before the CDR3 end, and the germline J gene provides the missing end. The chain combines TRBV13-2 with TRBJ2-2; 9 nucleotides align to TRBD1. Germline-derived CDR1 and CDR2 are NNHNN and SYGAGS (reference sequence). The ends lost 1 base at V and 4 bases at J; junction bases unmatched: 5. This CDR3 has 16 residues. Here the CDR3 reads CASGDHDRGGTGQLYF. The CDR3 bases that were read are TGTGCCAGCGGTGATCACGACAGGGGGGGCACCGGG.

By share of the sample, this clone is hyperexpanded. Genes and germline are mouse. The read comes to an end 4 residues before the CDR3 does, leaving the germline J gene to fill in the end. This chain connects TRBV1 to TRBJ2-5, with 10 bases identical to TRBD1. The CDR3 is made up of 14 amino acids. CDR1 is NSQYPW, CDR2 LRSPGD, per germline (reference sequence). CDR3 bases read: TGCACCTGCAGTGCAGGGGACAGGGGAGAC. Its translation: CTCSAGDRGD. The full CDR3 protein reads CTCSAGDRGDTQYF. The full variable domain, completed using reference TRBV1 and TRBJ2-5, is VTLLEQNPRWRLVPRGQAVNLRCILKNSQYPWMSWYQQDLQKQLQWLFTLRSPGDKEVKSLPGADYLATRVTDTELRLQVANMSQGRTLYCTCSAGDRGDTQYFGPGTRLLVL.

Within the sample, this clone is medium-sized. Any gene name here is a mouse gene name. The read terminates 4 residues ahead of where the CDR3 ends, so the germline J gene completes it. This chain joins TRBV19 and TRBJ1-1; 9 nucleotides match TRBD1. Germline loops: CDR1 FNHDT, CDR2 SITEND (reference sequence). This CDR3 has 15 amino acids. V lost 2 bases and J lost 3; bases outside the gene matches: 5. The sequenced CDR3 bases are TGTGCCAGCAGTATGGGGGACAGGGAAGACACA. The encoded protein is CASSMGDREDT. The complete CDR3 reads CASSMGDREDTEVFF.

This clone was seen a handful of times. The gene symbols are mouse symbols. Incomplete CDR3 DNA: TGTGCTAGCTTCAGGGGGAAGGACACCGGG. Translated, it gives CASFRGKDTG. The full CDR3 reads CASFRGKDTGQLYF. The V call is TRBV29, the J call TRBJ2-2; TRBD1 agrees at 7 bases. The CDR3 end falls 4 residues outside the read, so it is completed with the germline J gene. The CDR3 runs 14 residues. V was pared by 8 bases and J by 3 bases, with 6 bases of the junction left unmatched. Germline lookup yields CDR1 MSHET and CDR2 SYDVDS. Based on the CDR3 plus reference TRBV29 and TRBJ2-2, the full variable domain is DMKVTQMPRYLIKRMGENVLLECGQDMSHETMYWYRQDPGLGLQLIYISYDVDSNSEGDIPKGYRVSRKKREHFSLILDSAKTNQTSVYFCASFRGKDTGQLYFGEGSKLTVL.

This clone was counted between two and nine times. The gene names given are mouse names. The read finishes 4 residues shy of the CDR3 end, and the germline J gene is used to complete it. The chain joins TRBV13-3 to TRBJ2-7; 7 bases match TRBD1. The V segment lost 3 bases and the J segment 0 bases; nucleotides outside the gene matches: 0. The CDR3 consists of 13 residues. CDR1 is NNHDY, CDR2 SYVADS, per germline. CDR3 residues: CASSAGGSYEQYF. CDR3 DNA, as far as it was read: TGTGCCAGCAGTGCAGGGGGCTCCTAT.

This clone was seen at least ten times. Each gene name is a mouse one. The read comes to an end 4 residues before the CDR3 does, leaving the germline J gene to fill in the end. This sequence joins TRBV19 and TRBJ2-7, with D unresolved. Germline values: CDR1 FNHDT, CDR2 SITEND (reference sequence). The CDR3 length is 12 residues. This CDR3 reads CASSIMGYEQYF. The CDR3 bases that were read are TGTGCCAGCAGTATAATGGGTTAT.

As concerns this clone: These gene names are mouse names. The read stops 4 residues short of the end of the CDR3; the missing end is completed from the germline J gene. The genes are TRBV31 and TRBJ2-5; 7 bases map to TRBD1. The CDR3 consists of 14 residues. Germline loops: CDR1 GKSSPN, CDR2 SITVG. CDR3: CAWSFRDREDTQYF. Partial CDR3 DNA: TGTGCCTGGAGTTTTCGGGACAGAGAAGAC.

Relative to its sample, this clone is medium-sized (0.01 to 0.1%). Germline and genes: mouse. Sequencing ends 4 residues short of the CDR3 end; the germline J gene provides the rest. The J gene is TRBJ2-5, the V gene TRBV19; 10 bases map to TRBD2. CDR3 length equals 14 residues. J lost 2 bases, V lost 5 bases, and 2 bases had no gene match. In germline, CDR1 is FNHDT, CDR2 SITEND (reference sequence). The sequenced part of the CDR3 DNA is TGTGCCAGCAGCCTGGGGGGGCGCCAAGAC. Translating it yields CASSLGGRQD. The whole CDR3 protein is CASSLGGRQDTQYF.

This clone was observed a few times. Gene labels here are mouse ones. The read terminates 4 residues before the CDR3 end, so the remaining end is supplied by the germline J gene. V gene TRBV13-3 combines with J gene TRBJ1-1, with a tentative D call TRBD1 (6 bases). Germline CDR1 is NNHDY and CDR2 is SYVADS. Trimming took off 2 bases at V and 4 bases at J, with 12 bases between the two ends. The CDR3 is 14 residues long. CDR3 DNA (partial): TGTGCCAGCAGTGACGCAGGGGAGGGCACA. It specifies CASSDAGEGT. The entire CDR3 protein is CASSDAGEGTEVFF.

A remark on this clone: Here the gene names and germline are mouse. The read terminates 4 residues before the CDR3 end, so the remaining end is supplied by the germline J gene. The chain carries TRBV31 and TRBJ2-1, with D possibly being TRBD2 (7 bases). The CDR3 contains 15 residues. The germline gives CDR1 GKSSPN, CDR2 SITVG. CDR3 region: CAWRRGGGQEAEQFF. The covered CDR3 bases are TGTGCCTGGCGTCGGGGTGGGGGGCAGGAAGCT.

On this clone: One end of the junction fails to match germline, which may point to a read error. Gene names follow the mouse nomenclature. The CDR3 reads CPSSETQGNTEVFF. The DNA read from the CDR3 is TGTCCCAGCAGTGAAACACAGGGGAACACA. V usage is TRBV13-3 and J usage is TRBJ1-1, with D possibly matching TRBD1 (6 bases). The read is 4 residues too short to cover the CDR3 end, so that end is filled in from the germline J gene. From germline, CDR1 is NNHDY and CDR2 SYVADS. The CDR3 totals 14 residues.

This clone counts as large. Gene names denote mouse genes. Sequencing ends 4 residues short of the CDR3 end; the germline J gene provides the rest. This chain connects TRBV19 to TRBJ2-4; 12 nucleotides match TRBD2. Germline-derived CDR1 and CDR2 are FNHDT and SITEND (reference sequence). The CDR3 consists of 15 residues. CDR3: CASIDRDWGENTLYF. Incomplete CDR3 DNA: TGTGCCAGCATCGACCGGGACTGGGGGGAAAAC. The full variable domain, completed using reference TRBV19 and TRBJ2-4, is GGIITQTPKFLIGQEGQKLTLKCQQNFNHDTMYWYRQDSGKGLRLIYYSITENDLQKGDLSEGYDASREKKSSFSLTVTSAQKNEMAVFLCASIDRDWGENTLYFGAGTRLSVL.

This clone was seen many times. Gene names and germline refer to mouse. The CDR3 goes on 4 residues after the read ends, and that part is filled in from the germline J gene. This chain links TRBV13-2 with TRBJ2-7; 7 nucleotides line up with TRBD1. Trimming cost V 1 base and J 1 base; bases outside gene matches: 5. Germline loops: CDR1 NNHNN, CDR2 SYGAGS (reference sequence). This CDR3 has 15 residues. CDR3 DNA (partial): TGTGCCAGCGGTGATTCCCCAGGGGGATCCTAT. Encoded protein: CASGDSPGGSY. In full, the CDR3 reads CASGDSPGGSYEQYF.

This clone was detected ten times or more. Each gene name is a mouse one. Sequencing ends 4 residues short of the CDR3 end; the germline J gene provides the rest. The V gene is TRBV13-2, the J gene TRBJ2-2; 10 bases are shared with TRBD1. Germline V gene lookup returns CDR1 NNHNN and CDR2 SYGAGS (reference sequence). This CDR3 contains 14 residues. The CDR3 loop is CASGDGQGDGQLYF. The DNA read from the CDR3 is TGTGCCAGCGGTGACGGACAGGGGGACGGG.

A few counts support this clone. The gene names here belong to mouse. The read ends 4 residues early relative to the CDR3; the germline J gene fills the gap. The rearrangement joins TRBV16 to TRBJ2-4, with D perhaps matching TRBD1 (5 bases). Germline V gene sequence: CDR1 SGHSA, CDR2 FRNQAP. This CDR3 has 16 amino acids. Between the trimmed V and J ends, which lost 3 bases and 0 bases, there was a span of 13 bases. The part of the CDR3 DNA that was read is TGTGCAAGCAGCTTGGACACTAAAACTAGTCAAAAC. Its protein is CASSLDTKTSQN. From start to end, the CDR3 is CASSLDTKTSQNTLYF.

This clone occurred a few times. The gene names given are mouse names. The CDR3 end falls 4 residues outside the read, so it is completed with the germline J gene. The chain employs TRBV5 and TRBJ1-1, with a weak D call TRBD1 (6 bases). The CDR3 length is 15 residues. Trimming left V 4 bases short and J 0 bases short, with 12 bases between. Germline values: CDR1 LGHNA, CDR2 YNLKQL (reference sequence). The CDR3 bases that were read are TGTGCCAGCAGCCCCCGGACAGATGCAAACACA. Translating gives CASSPRTDANT. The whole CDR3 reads CASSPRTDANTEVFF.

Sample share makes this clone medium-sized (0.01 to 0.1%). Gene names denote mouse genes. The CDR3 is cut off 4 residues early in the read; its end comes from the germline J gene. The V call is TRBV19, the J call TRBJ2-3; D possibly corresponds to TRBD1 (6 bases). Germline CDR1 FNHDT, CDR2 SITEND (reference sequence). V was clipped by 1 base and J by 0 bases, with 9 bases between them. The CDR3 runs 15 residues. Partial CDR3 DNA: TGTGCCAGCAGTATACCAGGGGCTAGTGCAGAA. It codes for CASSIPGASAE. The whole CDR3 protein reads CASSIPGASAETLYF.

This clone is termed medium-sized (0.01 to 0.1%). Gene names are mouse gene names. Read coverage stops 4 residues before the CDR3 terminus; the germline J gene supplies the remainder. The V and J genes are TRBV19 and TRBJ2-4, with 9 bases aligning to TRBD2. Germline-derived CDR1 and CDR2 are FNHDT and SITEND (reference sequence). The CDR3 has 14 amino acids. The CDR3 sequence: CASSILGGMNTLYF. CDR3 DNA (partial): TGTGCCAGCAGTATTCTGGGGGGGATGAAC.

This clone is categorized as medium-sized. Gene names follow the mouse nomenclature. The sequenced part of the CDR3 DNA is TGTGCCAGCAGTCTCCCGGGACTGGGGGGCTATGCT. Its protein product is CASSLPGLGGYA. The whole CDR3 sequence is CASSLPGLGGYAEQFF. V usage is TRBV19 and J usage is TRBJ2-1, with TRBD2 matching 12 bases. The read comes to an end 4 residues before the CDR3 does, leaving the germline J gene to fill in the end. Trimming cost V 4 bases and J 3 bases; bases outside gene matches: 5. The germline CDR1 and CDR2 sequences are FNHDT and SITEND (reference sequence). CDR3 length: 16 residues.

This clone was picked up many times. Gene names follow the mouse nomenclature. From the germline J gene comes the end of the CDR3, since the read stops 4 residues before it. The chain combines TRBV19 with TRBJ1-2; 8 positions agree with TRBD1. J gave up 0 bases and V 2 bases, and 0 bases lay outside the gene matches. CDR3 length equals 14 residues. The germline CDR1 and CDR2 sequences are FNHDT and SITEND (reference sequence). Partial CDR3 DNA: TGTGCCAGCAGTATGGACAGGGCAAACTCC. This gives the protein CASSMDRANS. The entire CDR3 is CASSMDRANSDYTF.